These 9 T cell receptor beta chains were all obtained from the same sample, sequenced in a study of blood T cell repertoires in COVID-19. Data came from immunoSEQ multiplex PCR; TCRdb stores just in-frame clones and leaves some out. The data contain approximately 280,000 clones, approximately 83% of them singletons. Sequencing was done on a sample of peripheral blood. The origin of the receptors is a woman between 25 and 40 years old who had recovered from COVID-19.

The chain joins TRBV4-1 to TRBJ2-7; D is possibly TRBD2 (7 bases). The germline V gene has CDR1 MGHRA and CDR2 YSYEKL. Trimming removed 3 bases at V and 1 base at J, with 19 bases between. This CDR3 is built from 17 residues. Here the CDR3 reads CASSHPNVGGLSYEQYF. The CDR3 nucleotides read TGCGCCAGCAGCCATCCCAATGTGGGGGGGCTTTCCTACGAGCAGTACTTC.

The CDR3, as DNA: TGTGCCAGCCGCGGGGGGGCGATCCCGTACAATGAGCAGTTCTTC. This translates into CASRGGAIPYNEQFF. The V and J genes are TRBV28 and TRBJ2-1; 9 bases line up with TRBD2. Germline loops: CDR1 MDHEN, CDR2 SYDVKM. This CDR3 spans 15 amino acids. The ends lost 8 bases at V and 4 bases at J; junction bases unmatched: 9. The variable domain in full, completed from reference TRBV28 and TRBJ2-1, reads DVKVTQSSRYLVKRTGEKVFLECVQDMDHENMFWYRQDPGLGLRLIYFSYDVKMKEKGDIPEGYSVSREKKERFSLILESASTNQTSMYLCASRGGAIPYNEQFFGPGTRLTVL.

The chain is built from TRBV4-1 and TRBJ2-7, with 9 bases fitting TRBD1. The ends lost 0 bases at V and 2 bases at J; junction bases unmatched: 2. Looked up from germline, CDR1 is MGHRA and CDR2 is YSYEKL. The CDR3 spans 15 residues. CDR3 loop: CASSQDGTGTYEQYF. CDR3 sequence (DNA): TGCGCCAGCAGCCAAGATGGGACAGGGACCTACGAGCAGTACTTC.

The chain combines TRBV4-3 with TRBJ2-7; weak D call: TRBD2 (6 bases). Germline CDR1 reads LGHNA; CDR2 reads YSLEER. The CDR3 has 18 amino acids. The V end lost 0 bases, the J end lost 2 bases, and 20 bases lay between the germline ends. The CDR3 reads CASSQDTPRKDYPYEQYF. CDR3 in DNA: TGCGCCAGCAGCCAAGATACTCCGAGGAAGGACTACCCCTACGAGCAGTACTTC.

This clone has just a few counts. The chain has TRBV2 and TRBJ2-7; 9 positions match TRBD1. The CDR3 sequence is 14 residues long. Germline trimming cut 4 bases from V and 3 bases from J; bases unmatched to any gene: 4. CDR1 is SNHLY, CDR2 FYNNEI, per germline. The CDR3: CASSVEGQGYEQYF. The CDR3 DNA follows: TGTGCCAGCAGTGTTGAGGGACAGGGCTACGAGCAGTACTTC. The full variable domain, its missing parts supplied by reference TRBV2 and TRBJ2-7, is EPEVTQTPSHQVTQMGQEVILRCVPISNHLYFYWYRQILGQKVEFLVSFYNNEISEKSEIFDDQFSVERPDGSNFTLKIRSTKLEDSAMYFCASSVEGQGYEQYFGPGTRLTVT.

The chain joins TRBV12-5 to TRBJ1-2; the match to TRBD1 covers 11 bases. CDR3 size: 18 residues. Per the germline V gene, CDR1 is LGHNT and CDR2 is FRNRAP. V was pared by 0 bases and J by 6 bases, with 12 bases of the junction left unmatched. Here the CDR3 DNA reads TGTGCTAGTGGTTTGGTATTTACCTCCGGGACAGGGGGAGATGGCTACACCTTC. This gives the protein CASGLVFTSGTGGDGYTF.

The V gene is TRBV6-5, the J gene TRBJ2-7; tentatively, D is TRBD1 (6 bases). The CDR3 runs 15 residues. Germline values: CDR1 MNHEY, CDR2 SVGAGI. V was pared by 0 bases and J by 5 bases, with 14 bases between. CDR3 coding DNA: TGTGCCAGCAGTTACTCCACGCCAGGGGCGAACGAGCAGTACTTC. Encoded protein: CASSYSTPGANEQYF.

This chain's CDR3 is CATGQGIQETQYF. The CDR3 coding sequence is TGTGCCACCGGTCAGGGCATCCAAGAGACCCAGTACTTC. The V call is TRBV24-1, the J call TRBJ2-5; a possible D gene is TRBD1 (5 bases). Germline CDR1 and CDR2: KGHDR and SFDVKD. The V end lost 9 bases, the J end lost 1 base, and 11 bases lay between the germline ends. The CDR3 covers 13 residues.

With respect to this clone: This sample also contains other DNA sequences that code for the same CDR3. CDR3 region: CASSQVSGSSYEQYF. CDR3 DNA sequence: TGCGCCAGCAGCCAGGTTTCAGGGTCCTCCTACGAGCAGTACTTC. The V gene is TRBV4-3, the J gene TRBJ2-7, with D maybe TRBD1 (5 bases). The length of the CDR3 is 15 residues. The germline V and J ends were trimmed by 3 bases and 0 bases, with 12 bases remaining between them. Germline values: CDR1 LGHNA, CDR2 YSLEER.